A few counts support the clone carrying this TCR beta chain. The sample is drawn from a study of blood T cell repertoires in COVID-19. Looking at the study overall: The United States, Italy and Spain were the sources of the acute and convalescent COVID-19 samples. Sources were T cells, B-cell-depleted T cells, or PBMCs; the material itself was cDNA or gDNA.

V trimming: 6 bases; J trimming: 7 bases; junction bases outside the gene matches: 7. The CDR3 length is 14 residues. Germline V gene data show CDR1 as MNHEY and CDR2 as SVGAGI. Methods used by the authors: Reference gene primer amplification gave nucleated cell count estimates. Clones were read by immunoSEQ multiplex PCR, and TCRdb kept only the in-frame ones, dropping some. Clone size and the V and J calls come from that table; the DNA yielded D and trimming. The table shows about 190,000 clones, with about 88% occurring only once. What was sequenced was peripheral blood. The chain joins TRBV6-5 to TRBJ2-2, with 8 nucleotides matching TRBD1. This clonotype was sampled from a man aged 30 to 39 with acute or convalescent COVID-19. This chain's CDR3 is CASSNQGAGGELFF. In DNA, the CDR3 is TGTGCCAGCAGCAACCAGGGGGCGGGCGGGGAGCTGTTTTTT.